This note documents a single T cell receptor beta chain sequence. Its specificity is not known. Germline loops: CDR1 SNHLY, CDR2 FYNNEI. With 3 bases clipped from V and 4 bases from J, the junction kept 2 bases outside the gene matches. This CDR3 region has 14 residues. The sample originates from a study of chemoradiotherapy in HPV16-positive cancers. Points from the study as a whole: Non-HPV-specific T cells did not expand in tumors during treatment, whereas candidate HPV-specific clones and E7-related motifs did.

Repeated repertoire sampling spanned the course of chemoradiotherapy. Only in-frame clones appear in the TCRdb table, and some are missing; sequencing was by immunoSEQ multiplex PCR. Here the sample spans around 30,000 clones, roughly 90% being singletons. This sample comprised blood, obtained from a patient who underwent chemoradiotherapy. The clonotype was recovered from a human donor with HPV-associated anogenital cancer. The rearrangement uses TRBV2 and TRBJ2-1, with TRBD2 identical over 8 bases. The CDR3: CASSDRGGYNEQFF. In DNA, the CDR3 is TGTGCCAGCAGTGATCGGGGGGGGTACAATGAGCAGTTCTTC.